The TCR beta chain described here comes from a study of graft-versus-host responses after intestinal transplantation. This clone was seen only once. Its antigen is not known. V shed 2 bases and J shed 4 bases, with 8 bases lying between them. This CDR3 has 13 residues. Germline V CDR1 and CDR2: MNHEY, SVGAGI. The data were produced by immunoSEQ multiplex PCR, yet TCRdb's version contains in-frame clones alone and is incomplete. The table shows about 36,000 clones, with roughly 95% occurring only once. The starting material was unstimulated CD4+ T cells sorted from spleen or lymph node cells, obtained before transplant. This chain uses TRBV6-5 with TRBJ2-5; possibly TRBD1 or TRBD2 for D (6 bases each). This receptor was identified in a human donor who was the organ donor for an intestinal transplant. The DNA of the CDR3 is TGTGCCAGCAGTTACGGGGGGCCAGAGACCCAGTACTTC. Translated, it gives CASSYGGPETQYF.